This T cell receptor (beta chain) was sequenced in a study of T-cell reconstitution after alpha-beta-depleted transplantation in children. Overall study findings and caveats: There were reportedly several hundred expanded graft clones from which alpha-beta T cells came about two months after transplant. Once a year had passed after transplant, T-cell counts and diversity came mostly from newly produced T cells.

V lost 4 bases, J lost 5 bases, and 14 bases lay in between. The CDR3 has 14 amino acids. CDR1 and CDR2 (germline): DFQATT, SNEGSKA (reference sequence). With regard to this clonotype: The target antigen is unknown.

TCRbeta library preparation incorporated unique molecular identifiers. TCRdb reprocessed the PCR reads with MiXCR, giving one entry per CDR3 protein. The table has about 980,000 distinct CDR3 sequences, about 31% seen once; the top ten hold under 30%. The genes are TRBV20-1 and TRBJ1-4; weak D call: TRBD1 (5 bases). The sequenced sample was PBMCs, mostly from graft donor cells, obtained 360 days after TCRalphabeta/CD19-depleted stem cell transplant. The TCR sequence derives from a boy under two years old who had a stem cell transplant for SCID, so the T cells may come from the graft donor. This CDR3 reads CSATPTDLNEKLFF. For the CDR3, the DNA is TGCAGTGCTACCCCGACAGACCTAAATGAAAAACTGTTTTTT.